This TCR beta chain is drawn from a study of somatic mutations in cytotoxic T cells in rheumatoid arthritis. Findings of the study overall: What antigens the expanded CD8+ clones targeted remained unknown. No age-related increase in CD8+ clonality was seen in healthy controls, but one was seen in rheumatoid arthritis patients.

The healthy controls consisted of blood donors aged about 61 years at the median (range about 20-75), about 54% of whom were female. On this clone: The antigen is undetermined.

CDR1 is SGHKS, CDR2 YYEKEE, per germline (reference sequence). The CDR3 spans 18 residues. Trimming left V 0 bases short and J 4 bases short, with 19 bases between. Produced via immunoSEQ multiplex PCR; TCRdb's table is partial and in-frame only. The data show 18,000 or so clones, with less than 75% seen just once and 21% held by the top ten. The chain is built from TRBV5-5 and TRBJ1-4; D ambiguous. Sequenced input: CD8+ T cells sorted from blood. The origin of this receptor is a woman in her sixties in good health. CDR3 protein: CASSLARFEGRNNEKLFF. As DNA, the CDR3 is TGTGCCAGCAGCTTGGCCCGGTTTGAGGGCAGAAATAATGAAAAACTGTTTTTT.